The 10 T cell receptor beta chains below come from one sample, sequenced in a study of blood T cell repertoires in COVID-19. The method was immunoSEQ multiplex PCR; TCRdb's version includes in-frame clones alone and lacks a portion of them. The table lists just over 650,000 clones, over 80% of them singletons. Material for sequencing was peripheral blood. The source is a woman younger than 35 with acute or convalescent COVID-19.

The chain carries TRBV4-2 and TRBJ1-2; D is possibly TRBD1 (5 bases). V dropped 0 bases and J dropped 8 bases, with 22 bases sitting between them. The germline V gene has CDR1 LGHNA and CDR2 YNFKEQ. The CDR3 has 17 residues. CDR3 nucleotides: TGTGCCAGCAGCCAAGAACTTAATGCTCGGGGGAGATGGGGCTACACCTTC. This codes for CASSQELNARGRWGYTF.

This chain connects TRBV9 to TRBJ2-3; maybe TRBD1 (5 bases). Germline CDR1 reads SGDLS; CDR2 reads YYNGEE. Trimming removed 0 bases at V and 3 bases at J, with 14 bases between. The CDR3 is 16 residues long. For the CDR3, the DNA is TGTGCCAGCAGCGTAGAGGACACCCTGACAACAGATACGCAGTATTTT. Its translation is CASSVEDTLTTDTQYF.

The genes are TRBV19 and TRBJ1-2, with 7 bases fitting TRBD1. CDR1 and CDR2 from the germline V gene are LNHDA and SQIVND (reference sequence). V lost 1 base and J lost 4; bases outside the gene matches: 6. This CDR3 is built from 15 residues. The CDR3 DNA sequence: TGTGCCAGTAGTATAGGACAGGGCGGCGGCTATGGCTACACCTTC. It is translated as CASSIGQGGGYGYTF. The whole variable domain, filled in from reference TRBV19 and TRBJ1-2, reads DGGITQSPKYLFRKEGQNVTLSCEQNLNHDAMYWYRQDPGQGLRLIYYSQIVNDFQKGDIAEGYSVSREKKESFPLTVTSAQKNPTAFYLCASSIGQGGGYGYTFGSGTRLTVV.

This chain links TRBV5-1 with TRBJ2-3; 7 bases fit TRBD2. With V trimmed by 0 bases and J by 2 bases, 3 bases remained unmatched. Germline V CDR1 and CDR2: SGHRS, YFSETQ. This CDR3 has 15 residues. The DNA of the CDR3 is TGCGCCAGCAGCTTGGGCCGGGGGGACACAGATACGCAGTATTTT. It specifies CASSLGRGDTDTQYF.

The chain is built from TRBV6-1 and TRBJ2-5; D is possibly TRBD1 (6 bases). V gave up 3 bases and J gave up 4 bases, with 21 bases separating them. Germline CDR1 reads MNHNS; CDR2 reads SASEGT. This CDR3 comprises 17 residues. CDR3 sequence: CASSDGDRTVGRETQYF. The CDR3 region has the DNA TGTGCCAGCAGTGACGGGGATAGGACAGTGGGCCGAGAGACCCAGTACTTC.

V is TRBV3-1 (or the pseudogene TRBV3-2) and J is TRBJ2-5; D is possibly TRBD1 (8 bases). CDR3 length: 13 amino acids. The germline V gene encodes CDR1 LGHDT and CDR2 YNNKEL (reference sequence). V lost 7 bases to trimming and J lost 5 bases, with 14 bases between them. The CDR3 sequence: CASNPQGGETQYF. DNA of the CDR3: TGTGCCAGCAACCCACAGGGGGGGGAGACCCAGTACTTC.

The gene calls are TRBV29-1 and TRBJ1-2; tentative D call: TRBD1 (6 bases). This CDR3 is built from 13 residues. Trimming cost V 4 bases and J 5 bases, with 14 bases left between them. Germline CDR1 is SQVTM and CDR2 is ANQGSEA. The CDR3 reads CSVASRGAYGYTF. For the CDR3, the DNA is TGCAGCGTTGCGTCGCGGGGGGCTTATGGCTACACCTTC.

The CDR3 nucleotides read TGTGCCAGCAGCACGACAGGGTTTGGCTACACCTTC. It specifies CASSTTGFGYTF. The chain uses TRBV7-9 and TRBJ1-2; 7 bases are shared with TRBD1. The germline gives CDR1 SEHNR, CDR2 FQNEAQ (reference sequence). The V segment lost 5 bases and the J segment 7 bases; nucleotides outside the gene matches: 4. The CDR3 totals 12 residues.

The chain is built from TRBV7-9 and TRBJ1-2; the D is unclear. The CDR3 extends over 13 amino acids. V lost 9 bases to trimming and J lost 4 bases, with 15 bases between them. Germline lookup yields CDR1 SEHNR and CDR2 FQNEAQ (reference sequence). CDR3 sequence: CASTSVRFYGYTF. The CDR3 nucleotides read TGTGCCAGTACCTCGGTGCGTTTCTATGGCTACACCTTC.

This chain uses TRBV6-5 with TRBJ2-7; a possible D gene is TRBD1 (5 bases). V was cut by 4 bases and J by 4 bases, with 17 bases left in between. From germline, CDR1 is MNHEY and CDR2 SVGAGI. This CDR3 is 15 amino acids long. CDR3 region: CASSFAGRADYEQYF. The CDR3 coding sequence is TGTGCCAGCAGTTTCGCCGGCAGGGCGGATTACGAGCAGTACTTC.